These 6 T cell receptor beta chains were sequenced from one sample in a study of post-analysis software for immune sequencing data. The study, taken as a whole, reports: Four or five TRBV segments were more frequent in patients than controls; TRBV5-6, TRBV5-1 and TRBV20-1 belonged to this group.

cDNA libraries for TCR beta contained unique molecular identifiers. MiXCR, run by TCRdb on the PCR reads, gives a single entry per CDR3 protein. The table has roughly 650,000 distinct CDR3 sequences, around 60% seen once. Antigen specificity for these receptors is unknown. The sample taken for sequencing was blood. The receptors originated from a girl aged 2-10 years with multiple sclerosis.

The chain employs TRBV27 and TRBJ1-5, with a tentative D call TRBD1 (5 bases). The germline V gene has CDR1 MNHEY and CDR2 SMNVEV (reference sequence). The CDR3 sequence is 13 residues long. V lost 8 bases and J lost 4, with 12 bases in between. This chain's CDR3 is CASANRGNQPQHF. The CDR3 DNA reads as TGTGCCAGCGCCAATCGGGGGAATCAGCCCCAGCATTTT.

The chain combines TRBV10-3 with TRBJ2-5, with 10 bases that match TRBD1. Trimming took 6 bases from V and 1 from J; bases not matched to a gene: 2. The CDR3 length is 14 residues. Per the germline V gene, CDR1 is ENHRY and CDR2 is SYGVKD. CDR3 loop: CAIRGTGAQETQYF. The CDR3 DNA reads as TGTGCCATCAGGGGGACAGGGGCCCAAGAGACCCAGTACTTC.

The J gene is TRBJ1-4, the V gene TRBV2; maybe TRBD1 (6 bases). Per germline, CDR1 SNHLY and CDR2 FYNNEI. The CDR3 length is 14 residues. Trimming took off 3 bases at V and 6 bases at J, with 11 bases between the two ends. CDR3 residues: CASSESSGDEKLFF. CDR3 nucleotides: TGTGCCAGCAGTGAGAGTTCAGGGGATGAAAAACTGTTTTTT.

V is TRBV5-1 and J is TRBJ1-2; D is unresolved. Germline assignment: CDR1 SGHRS and CDR2 YFSETQ. The CDR3 length is 15 residues. The V end lost 0 bases, the J end lost 0 bases, and 9 bases lay between the germline ends. The CDR3 here is CASSLVGVANYGYTF. The CDR3 nucleotides read TGCGCCAGCAGCTTGGTTGGAGTAGCTAACTATGGCTACACCTTC.

About this clonotype itself: A junction end diverges from the germline sequence, so it may reflect a read error. The V call is TRBV12-3 or TRBV12-4, the J call TRBJ2-3; TRBD2 matches 14 bases. The CDR3 spans 16 residues. CDR3 residues: CASSLGTSGSTDAQYF. In nucleotides, the CDR3 is TGTGCCAGCAGTTTGGGGACTAGCGGGAGCACAGATGCGCAATATTTT.

The V and J genes are TRBV12-3 or TRBV12-4 and TRBJ2-5; 8 bases match TRBD2. CDR3 length equals 15 residues. Losses at the gene ends were 4 bases for V and 9 bases for J; bases not matched to a gene: 13. The chain's CDR3 is CASSSVAGGLGAQYF. CDR3 DNA sequence: TGTGCCAGCAGTTCCGTCGCGGGGGGCCTTGGAGCCCAGTACTTC.